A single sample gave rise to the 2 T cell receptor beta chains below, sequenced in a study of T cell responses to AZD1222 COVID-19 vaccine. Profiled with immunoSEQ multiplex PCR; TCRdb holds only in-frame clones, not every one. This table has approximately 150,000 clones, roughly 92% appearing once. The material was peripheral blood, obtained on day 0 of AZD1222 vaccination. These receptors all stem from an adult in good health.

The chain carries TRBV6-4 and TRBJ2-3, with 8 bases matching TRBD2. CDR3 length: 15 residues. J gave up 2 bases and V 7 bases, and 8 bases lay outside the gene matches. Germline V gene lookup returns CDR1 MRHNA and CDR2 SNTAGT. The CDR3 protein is CASIYRGGHTDTQYF. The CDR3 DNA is TGTGCCAGCATTTATCGGGGGGGTCACACAGATACGCAGTATTTT.

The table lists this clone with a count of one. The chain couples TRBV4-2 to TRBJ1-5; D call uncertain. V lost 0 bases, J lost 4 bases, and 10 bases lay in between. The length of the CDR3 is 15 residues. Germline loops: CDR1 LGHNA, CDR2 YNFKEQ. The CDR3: CASSQDGQVNQPQHF. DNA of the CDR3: TGTGCCAGCAGCCAAGATGGTCAGGTTAATCAGCCCCAGCATTTT.